The clone carrying this T cell receptor beta chain has just one count. V lost 2 bases and J lost 6, with 7 bases in between. The CDR3 extends over 12 amino acids. Germline V gives CDR1 MDHEN, CDR2 SYDVKM. Original methodology: The assay estimated nucleated cells by amplifying reference gene primers. TCRdb's table, derived via immunoSEQ multiplex PCR, lists solely in-frame clones and lacks some. V and J calls and clone size are as listed in that table; D and trimming were resolved from the DNA. The sample lists 250,000 to 300,000 clones; more than 85% were seen once. The data derive from a study of blood T cell repertoires in COVID-19. The wider study: Sites in the United States, Italy and Spain provided acute and convalescent COVID-19 samples. PBMCs, B-cell-depleted T cells, or T cells provided the cDNA or gDNA that made up the material.

The material sequenced was peripheral blood. The sequence was obtained from a man aged 40-55 years with acute or convalescent COVID-19. The V call is TRBV28, the J call TRBJ1-2; no firm D call. Here the CDR3 reads CASSLESHGYTF. CDR3 nucleotides: TGTGCCAGCAGTTTAGAAAGCCATGGCTACACCTTC.